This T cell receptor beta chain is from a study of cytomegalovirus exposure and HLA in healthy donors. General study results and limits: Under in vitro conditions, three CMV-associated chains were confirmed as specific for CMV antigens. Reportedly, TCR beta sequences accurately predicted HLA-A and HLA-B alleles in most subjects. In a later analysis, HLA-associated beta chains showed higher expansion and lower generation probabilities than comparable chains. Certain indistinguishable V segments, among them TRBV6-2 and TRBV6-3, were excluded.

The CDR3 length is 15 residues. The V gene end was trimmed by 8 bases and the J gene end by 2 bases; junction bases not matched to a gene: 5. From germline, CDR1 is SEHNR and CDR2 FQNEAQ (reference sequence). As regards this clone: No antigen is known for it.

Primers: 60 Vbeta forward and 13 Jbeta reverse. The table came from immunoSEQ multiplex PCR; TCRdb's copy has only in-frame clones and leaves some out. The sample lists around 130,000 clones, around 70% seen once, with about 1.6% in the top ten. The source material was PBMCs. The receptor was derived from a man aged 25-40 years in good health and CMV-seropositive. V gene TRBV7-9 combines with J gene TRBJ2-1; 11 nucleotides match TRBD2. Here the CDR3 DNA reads TGTGCCAGCGGGTTAGCGGGAGGGACCTACAATGAGCAGTTCTTC. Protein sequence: CASGLAGGTYNEQFF.